What follows describes a single TCR beta chain. The data were obtained in a study of blood T cell repertoires in COVID-19. Study background: PBMCs, B-cell-depleted T cells, or T cells were the source of the cDNA or gDNA that made up the material.

Germline values: CDR1 SGHDT, CDR2 YYEEEE. The ends were cut back, 2 bases at V and 2 bases at J, with 8 bases in the middle. The CDR3 spans 14 residues. Data came from immunoSEQ multiplex PCR; TCRdb stores just in-frame clones and leaves some out. The profile shows 350,000 to 400,000 clones, about 90% of them singletons. Enrollees, roughly 18 to 90 years old, lived in around 23 US areas. For recovered donors of Cohort 3, there were two negative PCRs, clearance, or symptom resolution. The chain couples TRBV5-6 to TRBJ2-1; D might be TRBD2 (5 bases). Sequenced sample: PBMCs or T cells enriched from blood (not recorded which). The sequence was collected from a woman between 25 and 40 years old who had recovered from COVID-19. The CDR3 region has the DNA TGTGCCAGCAGCTTACGGGGAACCTACAATGAGCAGTTCTTC. Translating it yields CASSLRGTYNEQFF.